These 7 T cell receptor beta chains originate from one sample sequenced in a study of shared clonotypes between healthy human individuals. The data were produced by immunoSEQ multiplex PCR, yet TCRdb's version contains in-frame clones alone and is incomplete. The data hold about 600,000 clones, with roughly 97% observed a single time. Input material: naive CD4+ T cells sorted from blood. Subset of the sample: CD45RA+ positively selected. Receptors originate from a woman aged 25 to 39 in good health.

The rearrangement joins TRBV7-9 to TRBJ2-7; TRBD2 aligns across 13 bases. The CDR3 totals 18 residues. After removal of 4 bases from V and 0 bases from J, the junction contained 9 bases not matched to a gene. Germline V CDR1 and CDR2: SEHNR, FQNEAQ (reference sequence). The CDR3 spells CASSSNGLAGENSYEQYF. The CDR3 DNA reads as TGTGCCAGCAGCTCGAACGGACTAGCGGGAGAGAACTCCTACGAGCAGTACTTC.

CDR3 sequence (DNA): TGTGCCAGCTCACCACGGGGGATCGGAACTAATGAAAAACTGTTTTTT. Its protein product is CASSPRGIGTNEKLFF. The genes are TRBV18 and TRBJ1-4, with a weak D call TRBD1 (5 bases). Trimming took 1 base from V and 1 from J, leaving 10 bases between them. The CDR3 sequence is 16 residues long. Germline V gene data show CDR1 as KGHSH and CDR2 as LQKENI.

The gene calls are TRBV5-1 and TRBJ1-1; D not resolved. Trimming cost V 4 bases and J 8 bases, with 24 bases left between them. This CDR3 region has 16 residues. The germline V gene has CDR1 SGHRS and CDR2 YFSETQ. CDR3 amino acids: CASSLRAESDGSEAFF. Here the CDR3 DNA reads TGCGCCAGCAGCCTGCGTGCCGAATCGGACGGCTCAGAAGCTTTCTTT.

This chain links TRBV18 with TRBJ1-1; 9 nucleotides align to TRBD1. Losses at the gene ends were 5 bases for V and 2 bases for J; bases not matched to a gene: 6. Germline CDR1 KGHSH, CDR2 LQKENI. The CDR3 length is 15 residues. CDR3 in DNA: TGTGCCAGCTCATCTGGACAGGGGATAAACACTGAAGCTTTCTTT. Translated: CASSSGQGINTEAFF.

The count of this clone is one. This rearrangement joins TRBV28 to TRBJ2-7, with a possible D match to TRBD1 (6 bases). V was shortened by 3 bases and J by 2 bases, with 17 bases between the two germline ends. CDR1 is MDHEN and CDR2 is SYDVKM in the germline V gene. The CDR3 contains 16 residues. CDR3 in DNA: TGTGCCAGCAGTTTGCCCCGGGACACCCCCACCTACGAGCAGTACTTC. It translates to CASSLPRDTPTYEQYF.

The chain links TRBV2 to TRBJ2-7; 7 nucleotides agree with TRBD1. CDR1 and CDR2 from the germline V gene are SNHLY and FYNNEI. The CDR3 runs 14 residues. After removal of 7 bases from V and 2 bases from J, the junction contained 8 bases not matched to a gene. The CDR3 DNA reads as TGTGCCAGCAATCTCCGGGACAGCACCTACGAGCAGTACTTC. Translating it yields CASNLRDSTYEQYF. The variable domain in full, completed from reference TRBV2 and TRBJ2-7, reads EPEVTQTPSHQVTQMGQEVILRCVPISNHLYFYWYRQILGQKVEFLVSFYNNEISEKSEIFDDQFSVERPDGSNFTLKIRSTKLEDSAMYFCASNLRDSTYEQYFGPGTRLTVT.

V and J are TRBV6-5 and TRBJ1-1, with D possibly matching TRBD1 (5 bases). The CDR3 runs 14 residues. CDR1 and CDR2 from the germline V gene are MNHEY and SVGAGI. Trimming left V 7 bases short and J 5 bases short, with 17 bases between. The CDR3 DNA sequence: TGTGCCAGCACCGAGCGGGGGAGAGGAACTGAAGCTTTCTTT. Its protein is CASTERGRGTEAFF.